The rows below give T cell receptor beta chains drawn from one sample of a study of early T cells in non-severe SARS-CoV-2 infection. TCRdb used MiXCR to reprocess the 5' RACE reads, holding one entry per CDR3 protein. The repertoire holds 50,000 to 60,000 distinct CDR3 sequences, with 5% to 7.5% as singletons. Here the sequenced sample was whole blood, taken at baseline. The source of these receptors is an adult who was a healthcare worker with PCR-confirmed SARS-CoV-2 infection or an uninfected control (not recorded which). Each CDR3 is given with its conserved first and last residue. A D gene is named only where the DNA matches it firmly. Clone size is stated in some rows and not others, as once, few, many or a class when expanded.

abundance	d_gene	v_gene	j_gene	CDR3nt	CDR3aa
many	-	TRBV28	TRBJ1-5	TGTGCCAGCAGTTTAACACAGCCCTATAGCAATCAGCCCCAGCATTTT	CASSLTQPYSNQPQHF
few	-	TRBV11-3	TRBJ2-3	TGTGCCAGCAGCTTAGGAAGCTGGGAGATGCAGTATTTT	CASSLGSWEMQYF
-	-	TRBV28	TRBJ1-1	TGTGCCAGCAGTTTTGTAACGTTCGGGAACACTGAAGCTTTCTTT	CASSFVTFGNTEAFF
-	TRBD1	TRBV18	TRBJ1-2	TGTGCCAGCTCACCACAGGGGGCGCGTGGCTACACCTTC	CASSPQGARGYTF
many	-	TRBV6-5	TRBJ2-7	TGTGCCAGCAGGGCCCCAAAAGGGTCTGGGCACGAGCAGTACTTC	CASRAPKGSGHEQYF
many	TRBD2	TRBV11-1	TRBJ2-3	TGTGCCAGCAGCGCGGGGGGCCCCGAGGGGCATACGCAGTATTTT	CASSAGGPEGHTQYF
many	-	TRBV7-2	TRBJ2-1	TGTGCCAGCAGCTCTGGACTCCCTGGGGATGAGCAGTTCTTC	CASSSGLPGDEQFF
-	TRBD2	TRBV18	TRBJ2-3	TGTGCCAGCTCACCACCAGGCGGGGGTAGAGATACGCAGTATTTT	CASSPPGGGRDTQYF
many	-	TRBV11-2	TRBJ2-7	TGTGCCAGCAGCTCCCTGGTCCTCTACGAGCAGTACTTC	CASSSLVLYEQYF
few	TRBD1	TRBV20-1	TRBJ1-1	TGCAGTGCTGTATCTGGACAGGGGGGGACTGAAGCTTTCTTT	CSAVSGQGGTEAFF
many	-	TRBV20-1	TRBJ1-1	TGCAGTGCTAAAGTAAGGCGGGCGAACACTGAAGCTTTCTTT	CSAKVRRANTEAFF
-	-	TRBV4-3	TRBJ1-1	TGCGCCAGCAGCGCTCTATATGATTCGAACACTGAAGCTTTCTTT	CASSALYDSNTEAFF
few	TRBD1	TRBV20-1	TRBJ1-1	TGCAGTGCTATGAGACAGGGGGCGCGGACTGAAGCTTTCTTT	CSAMRQGARTEAFF
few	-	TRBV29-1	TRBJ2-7	TGCAGCGTCCATGGGGGCAGCCCAAACGAGCAGTACTTC	CSVHGGSPNEQYF
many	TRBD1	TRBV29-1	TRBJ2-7	TGCAGCGTTCAGACAGGGGACGAGCAGTACTTC	CSVQTGDEQYF
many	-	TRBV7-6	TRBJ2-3	TGTGCCAGCAGCTTAGGGCTCCACACAGATACGCAGTATTTT	CASSLGLHTDTQYF
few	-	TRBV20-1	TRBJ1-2	TGCAGTGCACTCGCGGGGACTAACTATGGCTACACCTTC	CSALAGTNYGYTF
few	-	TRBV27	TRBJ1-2	TGTGCCAGCAGTTTAAAACCGGACAGCCTTTATGGCTACACCTTC	CASSLKPDSLYGYTF
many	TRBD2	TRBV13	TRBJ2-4	TGTGCCAGCAGCAAGGGGGAGCGGGGGCGAGACATTCAGTACTTC	CASSKGERGRDIQYF
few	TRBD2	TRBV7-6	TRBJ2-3	TGTGCCAGCAGCTGGACTAGCGGATCTAGCACAGATACGCAGTATTTT	CASSWTSGSSTDTQYF
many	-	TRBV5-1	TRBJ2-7	TGCGCCAGCAGCTTGGAGCCTAGCGATACCTACGAGCAGTACTTC	CASSLEPSDTYEQYF
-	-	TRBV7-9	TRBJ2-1	TGTGCCAGCAGGGTAAGGGAGCCCTACAATGAGCAGTTCTTC	CASRVREPYNEQFF
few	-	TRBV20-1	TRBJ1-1	TGCAGTACTAGAGAAGCACAGGCTACGATTGAAGCTTTCTTT	CSTREAQATIEAFF
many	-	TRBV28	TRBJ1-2	TGTGCCAGCAGTCAACACAGGGCAGGGGACTATGGCTACACCTTC	CASSQHRAGDYGYTF
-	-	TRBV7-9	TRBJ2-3	TGTGCCAGCAGCCCCGCCGGTTTGGATACGCAGTATTTT	CASSPAGLDTQYF
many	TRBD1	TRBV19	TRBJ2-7	TGTGCCAGTAGTCCCATCCACAGGGGTTACGAGCAGTACTTC	CASSPIHRGYEQYF
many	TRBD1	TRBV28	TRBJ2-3	TGTGCCAGCAGCTGGACAGGGGCGAAACCCACAGATACGCAGTATTTT	CASSWTGAKPTDTQYF
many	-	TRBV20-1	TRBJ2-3	TGCAGTCCCAGGGCAGGCACAGATACGCAGTATTTT	CSPRAGTDTQYF
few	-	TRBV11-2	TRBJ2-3	TGTGCCAGCAGCTTTATCGGGGACACAGATACGCAGTATTTT	CASSFIGDTDTQYF
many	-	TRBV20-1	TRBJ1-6	TGCAGTGCTAGGTTGCCACCCCTCCACTTT	CSARLPPLHF
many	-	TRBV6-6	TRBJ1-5	TGTGCCAGCAGTTACGGCGGTTATAGCAATCAGCCCCAGCATTTT	CASSYGGYSNQPQHF
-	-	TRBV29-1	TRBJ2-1	TGCAGTGCGGTCGAACTAGGGAGTTACAATGAGCAGTTCTTC	CSAVELGSYNEQFF
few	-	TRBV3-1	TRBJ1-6	TGTGCCAGCAGCCATCGCGACAGTCCCCTCCACTTT	CASSHRDSPLHF
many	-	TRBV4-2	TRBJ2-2	TGTGCCAGCAGCCTCCAGGAGACCACCGGGGAGCTGTTTTTT	CASSLQETTGELFF
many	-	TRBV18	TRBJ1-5	TGTGCCAGCTCACCCTCTGGTGGGGATCAGCCCCAGCATTTT	CASSPSGGDQPQHF
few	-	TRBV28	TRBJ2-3	TGTGCCAGCGGGATCACAGATACGCAGTATTTT	CASGITDTQYF
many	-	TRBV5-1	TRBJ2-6	TGCGCCAGCAGCTTGGTGGAGGGGAGCTCTGGGGCCAACGTCCTGACTTTC	CASSLVEGSSGANVLTF
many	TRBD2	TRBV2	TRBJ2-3	TGTGCCAGCACCGCTAGCGGGGTTAGCACAGATACGCAGTATTTT	CASTASGVSTDTQYF
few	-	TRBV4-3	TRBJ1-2	TGCGCCAGCAGCCAAGATGTGGCCAGGAACTATGGCTACACCTTC	CASSQDVARNYGYTF
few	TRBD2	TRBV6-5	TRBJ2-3	TGTGCCAGCAGTTCCAGACTAGCCACAGATACGCAGTATTTT	CASSSRLATDTQYF
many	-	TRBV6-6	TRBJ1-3	TGTGCCAGCAGTGCAGGTTCTGGAAACACCATATATTTT	CASSAGSGNTIYF
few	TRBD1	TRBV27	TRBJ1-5	TGTGCCAGCCGGAGGGGAGGGGGCCAGCCCCAGCATTTT	CASRRGGGQPQHF
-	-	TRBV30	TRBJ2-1	TGTGCCTGGAGGTCATTGGGAGCCCCTTGGGATGAGCAGTTCTTC	CAWRSLGAPWDEQFF
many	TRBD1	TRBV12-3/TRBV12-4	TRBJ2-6	TGTGCCAGCAGACCGGGACAGGCAAACTCTGGGGCCAACGTCCTGACTTTC	CASRPGQANSGANVLTF
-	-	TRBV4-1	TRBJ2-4	TGCGCCAGCAGCCAGGAACGGGACTTAAACATTCAGTACTTC	CASSQERDLNIQYF
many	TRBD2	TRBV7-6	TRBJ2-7	TGTGCCAGCAGCTTAGGGACTAGCGGCCTCTACGAGCAGTACTTC	CASSLGTSGLYEQYF
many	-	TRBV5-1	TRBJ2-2	TGCGCCAGCACCGTGAGAGGTATCAACACCGGGGAGCTGTTTTTT	CASTVRGINTGELFF
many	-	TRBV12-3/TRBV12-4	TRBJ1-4	TGTGCCAGCAAGACGGCTTCCGAAAAACTGTTTTTT	CASKTASEKLFF
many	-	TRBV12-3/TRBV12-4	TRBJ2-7	TGTGCCAGCAGCGTAAACTACGAGCAGTACTTC	CASSVNYEQYF
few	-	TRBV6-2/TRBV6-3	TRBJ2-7	TGTGCCAGCACTCCTACCCGGACCTACGAGCAGTACTTC	CASTPTRTYEQYF
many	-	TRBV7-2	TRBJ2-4	TGTGCCAGCAGCTCCCAACTGGAAAACATTCAGTACTTC	CASSSQLENIQYF
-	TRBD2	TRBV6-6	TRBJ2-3	TGTGCCAGCAGTTTCGGACTAGCGGGGGCCACCGGGGATACGCAGTATTTT	CASSFGLAGATGDTQYF
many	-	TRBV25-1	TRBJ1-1	TGTGCCACCATAAGATCAGGGAACACTGAAGCTTTCTTT	CATIRSGNTEAFF
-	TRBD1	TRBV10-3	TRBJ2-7	TGTGCCATCAGTGAGTCCCGACAGGGATCCTACGAGCAGTACTTC	CAISESRQGSYEQYF
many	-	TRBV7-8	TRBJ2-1	TGTGCCAGCAGCCGATCAACAGGCCTTTCAAAGTACAATGAGCAGTTCTTC	CASSRSTGLSKYNEQFF
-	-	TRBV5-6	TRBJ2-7	TGTGCCAGCAGCTTGGGTGACAGACACTACGAGCAGTACTTC	CASSLGDRHYEQYF
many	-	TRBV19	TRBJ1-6	TGTGCCAGTAGTAAGGGGAGCTCCTATAATTCACCCCTCCACTTT	CASSKGSSYNSPLHF